The 22 T cell receptor beta chains in this list originate from one sample, sequenced in a study of blood T cell repertoires in COVID-19. Clones were read by immunoSEQ multiplex PCR, and TCRdb kept only the in-frame ones, dropping some. The data show approximately 270,000 clones, 85% to 90% seen once. Sequencing was performed on PBMCs or T cells enriched from blood (not recorded which). These receptor sequences come from a woman aged 55-70 years who had recovered from COVID-19.

This chain links TRBV7-2 with TRBJ2-5; 8 bases agree with TRBD2. V shed 4 bases, J shed 2 bases, and the junction held 6 bases outside the gene matches. The CDR3 runs 15 residues. CDR1 is SGHTA, CDR2 FQGNSA, per germline. The CDR3 DNA follows: TGTGCCAGCAGCTCACTAGCGGCACCACAAGAGACCCAGTACTTC. Translation gives CASSSLAAPQETQYF.

This chain connects TRBV2 to TRBJ1-1; D remains unclear. V gave up 8 bases and J gave up 5 bases, with 15 bases separating them. The CDR3 consists of 13 residues. Germline lookup yields CDR1 SNHLY and CDR2 FYNNEI. For the CDR3, the DNA is TGTGCCAGCCTATCGGCGAGAGCGACTGAAGCTTTCTTT. Its protein is CASLSARATEAFF.

The chain combines TRBV18 with TRBJ1-1; possibly TRBD1 for D (5 bases). Germline CDR1 reads KGHSH; CDR2 reads LQKENI. The V gene lost 3 bases and the J gene lost 5 bases, with 16 bases spanning the gap. There are 15 residues in the CDR3. CDR3 protein: CASSPGEGWTTEAFF. The CDR3 DNA is TGTGCCAGCTCACCCGGGGAGGGGTGGACGACTGAAGCTTTCTTT.

The V and J genes are TRBV6-2 or TRBV6-3 and TRBJ2-5, with a weak D call TRBD2 (5 bases). The germline CDR1 and CDR2 sequences are MNHEY and SVGEGT. The V end was cut by 0 bases, the J end by 8 bases, with 16 bases between. The CDR3 spans 15 residues. The chain's CDR3 is CASSYSGLASGTQYF. As DNA, the CDR3 is TGTGCCAGCAGTTACTCAGGACTGGCCTCGGGTACCCAGTACTTC.

This rearrangement joins TRBV10-1 to TRBJ1-5, with no clear D. V lost 4 bases and J lost 2, with 6 bases in between. CDR1 WNHNN and CDR2 SYGVQD come from the germline V gene (reference sequence). The CDR3 totals 13 residues. The CDR3 DNA reads TGCGCCAGCAGTGGTTCGGGCAATCAGCCCCAGCATTTT. This gives the protein CASSGSGNQPQHF.

This chain uses TRBV5-8 with TRBJ2-5, with TRBD1 matching 8 bases. V lost 7 bases to trimming and J lost 5 bases; unmatched junction nucleotides: 16. The length of the CDR3 is 16 residues. Germline lookup yields CDR1 SGHTS and CDR2 YDEGEE. The CDR3 here is CASEAWGTGSQETQYF. The CDR3 DNA reads TGTGCCAGCGAAGCTTGGGGGACAGGCTCCCAGGAGACCCAGTACTTC.

The chain links TRBV5-6 to TRBJ1-5; perhaps TRBD1 as D (6 bases). The CDR3 covers 14 residues. Germline V gene lookup returns CDR1 SGHDT and CDR2 YYEEEE. Trimming took 4 bases from V and 3 from J, leaving 11 bases between them. For the CDR3, the DNA is TGTGCCAGCAGCGGAGGACAGAACAATCAGCCCCAGCATTTT. Translating it yields CASSGGQNNQPQHF.

This clone was seen only once. The V call is TRBV2, the J call TRBJ2-7; D might be TRBD2 (5 bases). Deletions cut 0 bases from V and 0 bases from J, with 15 bases between. This CDR3 is 17 amino acids long. The germline V gene encodes CDR1 SNHLY and CDR2 FYNNEI. As DNA, the CDR3 is TGTGCCAGCAGTGAAGCGCTTCGGGGAAGCCTCTCCTACGAGCAGTACTTC. This sequence encodes CASSEALRGSLSYEQYF. The full variable domain, with the rest looked up from reference TRBV2 and TRBJ2-7, is EPEVTQTPSHQVTQMGQEVILRCVPISNHLYFYWYRQILGQKVEFLVSFYNNEISEKSEIFDDQFSVERPDGSNFTLKIRSTKLEDSAMYFCASSEALRGSLSYEQYFGPGTRLTVT.

This clone was seen just once. V usage is TRBV10-1 and J usage is TRBJ1-6; perhaps TRBD1 as D (5 bases). The CDR3 runs to 14 residues. Germline-derived CDR1 and CDR2 are WNHNN and SYGVQD (reference sequence). The V and J ends lost 3 bases and 7 bases respectively, with 10 bases between them. The CDR3 here is CASSEGTGNSPLHF. The CDR3 DNA sequence: TGCGCCAGCAGTGAAGGGACTGGAAATTCACCCCTCCACTTT.

This clone was picked up one time. The V gene is TRBV5-1, the J gene TRBJ2-2; tentative D call: TRBD1 (6 bases). V lost 4 bases and J 4 bases, leaving 20 bases between the germline ends. The CDR3 has 17 residues. Per the germline V gene, CDR1 is SGHRS and CDR2 is YFSETQ. The CDR3 spells CASSGGPSGVGTGELFF. In DNA form, the CDR3 reads TGCGCCAGCAGCGGGGGTCCGTCAGGGGTCGGCACCGGGGAGCTGTTTTTT. Complete variable domain (other parts from reference TRBV5-1 and TRBJ2-2): KAGVTQTPRYLIKTRGQQVTLSCSPISGHRSVSWYQQTPGQGLQFLFEYFSETQRNKGNFPGRFSGRQFSNSRSEMNVSTLELGDSALYLCASSGGPSGVGTGELFFGEGSRLTVL.

The rearrangement links TRBV19 to TRBJ1-2; 8 bases map to TRBD1. Germline CDR1 and CDR2: LNHDA and SQIVND (reference sequence). V dropped 4 bases and J dropped 4; count of bases not matched to a gene: 2. CDR3 length equals 13 residues. CDR3 coding DNA: TGTGCCAGTAGTAAGACAGGGGCCTATGGCTACACCTTC. Translating gives CASSKTGAYGYTF.

The V gene is TRBV2, the J gene TRBJ1-1; D is possibly TRBD1 (6 bases). This CDR3 has 13 amino acids. The V and J ends lost 9 bases and 1 base respectively, with 12 bases between them. Germline V gene lookup returns CDR1 SNHLY and CDR2 FYNNEI. The CDR3 DNA follows: TGTGCCAGGGGGGAGACAGGGAACACTGAAGCTTTCTTT. It yields the protein CARGETGNTEAFF.

The chain couples TRBV27 to TRBJ1-1, with a possible D match to TRBD1 (6 bases). CDR1 is MNHEY, CDR2 SMNVEV, per germline (reference sequence). This CDR3 has 13 amino acids. V shed 6 bases and J shed 1 base, with 9 bases lying between them. The CDR3 spells CASRTGGNTEAFF. CDR3 nucleotide sequence: TGTGCCAGCAGGACAGGAGGGAACACTGAAGCTTTCTTT.

The chain combines TRBV3-1 (or the pseudogene TRBV3-2) with TRBJ2-2; 9 bases align to TRBD1. In germline, CDR1 is LGHDT, CDR2 YNNKEL (reference sequence). V shed 5 bases, J shed 8 bases, and the junction held 6 bases outside the gene matches. This CDR3 region has 14 residues. The DNA for the CDR3 is TGTGCCAGCAGCACCCGGGACAGGGTAGGGGAGCTGTTTTTT. Residues: CASSTRDRVGELFF.

The chain carries TRBV9 and TRBJ2-1; D is unclear. This CDR3 is built from 11 residues. V lost 3 bases to trimming and J lost 7 bases, with 5 bases between them. CDR1 is SGDLS and CDR2 is YYNGEE in the germline V gene. The CDR3 coding sequence is TGTGCCAGCAGCGCCAGTAATGAGCAGTTCTTC. It is translated as CASSASNEQFF. Full variable domain (outside the CDR3, taken from reference TRBV9 and TRBJ2-1): DSGVTQTPKHLITATGQRVTLRCSPRSGDLSVYWYQQSLDQGLQFLIQYYNGEERAKGNILERFSAQQFPDLHSELNLSSLELGDSALYFCASSASNEQFFGPGTRLTVL.

This sequence joins TRBV10-3 and TRBJ2-1; a possible D gene is TRBD1 (6 bases). Per germline, CDR1 ENHRY and CDR2 SYGVKD. This CDR3 is 14 amino acids long. The germline V and J ends were trimmed by 2 bases and 5 bases, with 10 bases remaining between them. CDR3: CAISETGTDNEQFF. CDR3 sequence (DNA): TGTGCCATCAGTGAGACAGGGACCGACAATGAGCAGTTCTTC.

CDR3 protein: CASRARTSGTDTQYF. CDR3 DNA sequence: TGTGCCAGCAGGGCAAGGACTAGCGGGACAGATACGCAGTATTTT. The gene calls are TRBV2 and TRBJ2-3, with 11 bases matching TRBD2. The CDR3 extends over 15 amino acids. Per germline, CDR1 SNHLY and CDR2 FYNNEI. V trimming: 6 bases; J trimming: 3 bases; junction bases outside the gene matches: 5.

The chain combines TRBV5-1 with TRBJ2-5; 9 nucleotides match TRBD1. In germline, CDR1 is SGHRS, CDR2 YFSETQ. The ends lost 4 bases at V and 3 bases at J; junction bases unmatched: 4. This CDR3 region has 14 residues. DNA of the CDR3: TGCGCCAGCAGCATGGGACAGGGAGAAGAGACCCAGTACTTC. It translates to CASSMGQGEETQYF.

The rearrangement links TRBV30 to TRBJ2-2; TRBD1 agrees at 10 bases. Germline CDR1 is GTSNPN and CDR2 is SVGIG (reference sequence). The CDR3 length is 15 residues. Losses at the gene ends were 0 bases for V and 6 bases for J; bases not matched to a gene: 4. Written as DNA, the CDR3 is TGTGCCTGGAGTGTACTGGGACAGGGGTCCGGGGAGCTGTTTTTT. Protein sequence: CAWSVLGQGSGELFF.

The V and J genes are TRBV5-6 and TRBJ1-3, with TRBD1 matching 7 bases. V lost 0 bases to trimming and J lost 7 bases; unmatched junction nucleotides: 7. In germline, CDR1 is SGHDT, CDR2 YYEEEE. The length of the CDR3 is 15 residues. CDR3 sequence (DNA): TGTGCCAGCAGCTTGGCCGACAGGGTTGCGAACACCATATATTTT. This translates into CASSLADRVANTIYF.

The chain has TRBV27 and TRBJ1-5, with D perhaps matching TRBD1 (5 bases). CDR3 size: 14 residues. Germline lookup yields CDR1 MNHEY and CDR2 SMNVEV (reference sequence). Deletions cut 0 bases from V and 7 bases from J, with 10 bases between. CDR3 sequence reads: CASSLSGAGQPQHF. The CDR3 bases are TGTGCCAGCAGTTTATCAGGGGCAGGCCAGCCCCAGCATTTT.

The V call is TRBV7-8, the J call TRBJ2-7, with 10 bases aligning to TRBD2. The CDR3 totals 20 residues. Looked up from germline, CDR1 is SGHVS and CDR2 is FQNEAQ. V dropped 5 bases and J dropped 4; count of bases not matched to a gene: 23. The CDR3 region has the DNA TGTGCCAGCAGCCCCAGTCGTAGCGGGGGGTCCCTAACGTTTGGGTACGAGCAGTACTTC. Its protein product is CASSPSRSGGSLTFGYEQYF.